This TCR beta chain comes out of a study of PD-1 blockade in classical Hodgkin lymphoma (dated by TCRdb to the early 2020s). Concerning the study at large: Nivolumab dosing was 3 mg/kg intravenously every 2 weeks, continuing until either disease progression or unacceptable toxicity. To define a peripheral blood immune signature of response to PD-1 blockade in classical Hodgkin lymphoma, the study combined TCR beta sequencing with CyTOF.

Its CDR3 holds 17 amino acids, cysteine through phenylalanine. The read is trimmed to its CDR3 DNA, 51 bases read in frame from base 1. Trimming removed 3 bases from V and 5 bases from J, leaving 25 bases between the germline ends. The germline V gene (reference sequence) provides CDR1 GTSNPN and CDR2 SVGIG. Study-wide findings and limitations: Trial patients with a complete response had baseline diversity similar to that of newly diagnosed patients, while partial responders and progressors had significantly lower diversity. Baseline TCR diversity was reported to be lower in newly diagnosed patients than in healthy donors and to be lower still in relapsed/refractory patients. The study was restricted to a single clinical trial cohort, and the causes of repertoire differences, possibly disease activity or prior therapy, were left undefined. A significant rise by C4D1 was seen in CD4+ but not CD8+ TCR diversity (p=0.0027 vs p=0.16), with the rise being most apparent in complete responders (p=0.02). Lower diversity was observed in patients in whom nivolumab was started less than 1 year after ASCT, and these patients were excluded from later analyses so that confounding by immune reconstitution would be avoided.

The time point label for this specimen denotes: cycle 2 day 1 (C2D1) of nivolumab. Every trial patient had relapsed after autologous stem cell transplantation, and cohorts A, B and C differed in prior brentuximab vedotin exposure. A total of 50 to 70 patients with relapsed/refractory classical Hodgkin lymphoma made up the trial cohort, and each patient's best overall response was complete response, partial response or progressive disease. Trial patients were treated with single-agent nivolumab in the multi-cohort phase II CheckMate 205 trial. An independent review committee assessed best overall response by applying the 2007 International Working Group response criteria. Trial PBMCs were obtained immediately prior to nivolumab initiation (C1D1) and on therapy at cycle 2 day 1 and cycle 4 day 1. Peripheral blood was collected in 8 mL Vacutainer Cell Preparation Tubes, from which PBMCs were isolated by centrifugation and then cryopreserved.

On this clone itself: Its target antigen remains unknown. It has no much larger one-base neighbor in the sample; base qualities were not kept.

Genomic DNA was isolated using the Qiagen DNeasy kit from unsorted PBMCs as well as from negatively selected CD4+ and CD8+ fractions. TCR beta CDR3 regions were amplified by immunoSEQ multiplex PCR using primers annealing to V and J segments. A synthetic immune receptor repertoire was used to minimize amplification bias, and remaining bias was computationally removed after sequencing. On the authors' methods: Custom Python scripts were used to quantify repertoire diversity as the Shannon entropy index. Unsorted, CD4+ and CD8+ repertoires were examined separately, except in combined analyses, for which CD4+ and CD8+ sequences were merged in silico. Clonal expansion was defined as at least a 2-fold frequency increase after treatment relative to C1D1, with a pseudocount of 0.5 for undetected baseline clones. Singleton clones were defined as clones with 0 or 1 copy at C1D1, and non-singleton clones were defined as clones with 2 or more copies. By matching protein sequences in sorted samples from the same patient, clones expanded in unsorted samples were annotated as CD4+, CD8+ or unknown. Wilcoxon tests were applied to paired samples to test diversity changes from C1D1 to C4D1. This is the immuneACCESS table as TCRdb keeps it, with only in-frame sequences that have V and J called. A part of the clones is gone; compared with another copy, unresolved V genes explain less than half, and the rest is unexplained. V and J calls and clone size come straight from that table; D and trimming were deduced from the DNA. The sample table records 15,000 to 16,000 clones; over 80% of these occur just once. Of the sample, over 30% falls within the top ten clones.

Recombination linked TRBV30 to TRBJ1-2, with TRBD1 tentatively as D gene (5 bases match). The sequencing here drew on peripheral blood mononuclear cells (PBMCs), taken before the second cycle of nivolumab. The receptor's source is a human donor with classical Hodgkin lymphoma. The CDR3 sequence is CAWRPGRGLWAQYGYTF. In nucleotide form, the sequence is TGTGCCTGGAGACCAGGCCGGGGCCTATGGGCTCAATATGGCTACACCTTC.